The source of this T cell receptor beta chain is a study of T cell clones after liver transplantation. Study background: As an antigen-independent comparator, third-party-reactive TCRbeta sequences came from pre-transplant mixed lymphocyte reactions. At least one year of complete immunosuppression withdrawal without enzymes over twice normal defined tolerance.

The V and J ends lost 2 bases and 0 bases respectively, with 11 bases between them. CDR1 is SGHVS, CDR2 FNYEAQ, per germline. The CDR3 extends over 16 amino acids. Here immunoSEQ multiplex PCR was the method, and the copy in TCRdb shows in-frame clones only, minus some. The repertoire holds approximately 5,800 clones, 81% seen once, with roughly 36% in the top ten. The specimen was CD8+ T cells from blood, collected before liver transplant. The J gene is TRBJ2-1, the V gene TRBV7-6, with D unresolved. This receptor was taken from a human donor who received a liver transplant. The CDR3 sequence is CASSLPPDGSYNEQFF. The DNA of the CDR3 is TGTGCCAGCAGCTTACCCCCGGATGGCTCCTACAATGAGCAGTTCTTC.